What follows describes a single TCR beta chain. Its antigen is not identified. Clones were sequenced by immunoSEQ multiplex PCR, and TCRdb holds only the in-frame ones, with some missing. This table holds around 2,000 clones, around 15% found once. The treatment was: randomized to nivolumab then ipilimumab (arm A) or the reverse (arm B). The sample originates from a study of sequential checkpoint blockade in melanoma. Study information: DNA from 91 pretreatment tumor samples underwent TCRβ immunosequencing. Some 22 patients had tumor biopsies before treatment and at week 13. Whole-study findings and limits: Rising tumor T-cell fraction and clonality meant about 30 times likelier benefit. T-cell fraction and clonality followed PD-L1 and CD8+ counts, not mutational load.

This TCR was sampled from a human donor with melanoma. Here the sequenced sample was tumor tissue (inferred from file names), taken from a patient given nivolumab and ipilimumab in sequence.

The CDR3 coding sequence is TGTGCCACCCGGCGGGACAGGGGGCCGGGGACTGAAGCTTTCTTT. It encodes CATRRDRGPGTEAFF. The chain recombines TRBV15 with TRBJ1-1; 12 bases agree with TRBD1. This CDR3 spans 15 amino acids. V was pared by 8 bases and J by 5 bases, with 9 bases of the junction left unmatched. Germline CDR1 is LNHNV and CDR2 is YYDKDF (reference sequence).